Below are 4 T cell receptor beta chains sequenced from a single sample in a study of technical replicates of blood from a few donors. The method was immunoSEQ multiplex PCR; TCRdb's version includes in-frame clones alone and lacks a portion of them. The data hold some 80,000 clones, with roughly 96% observed a single time. The material sequenced was T cells isolated from PBMCs. The receptor set was obtained from a human donor in good health.

V and J are TRBV7-3 and TRBJ2-3, with 13 nucleotides matching TRBD2. Germline assignment: CDR1 SGHTA and CDR2 FQGTGA. Germline trimming cut 0 bases from V and 0 bases from J; bases unmatched to any gene: 3. The CDR3 is 18 residues long. CDR3 DNA: TGTGCCAGCAGCTTAACGCCGGGACTAGCGGGGAGCACAGATACGCAGTATTTT. Amino acids: CASSLTPGLAGSTDTQYF.

The chain recombines TRBV7-9 with TRBJ2-2; a possible D gene is TRBD1 (6 bases). The CDR3 runs to 15 residues. Germline V gene lookup returns CDR1 SEHNR and CDR2 FQNEAQ (reference sequence). Trimming removed 5 bases at V and 4 bases at J, with 14 bases between. The CDR3 loop reads CASSRDNPTTGELFF. CDR3 in DNA: TGTGCCAGCAGCCGGGACAACCCTACCACCGGGGAGCTGTTTTTT.

The CDR3 DNA follows: TGTGCCAGCAGTTTTTTCCCGGGAGGGCCCTACGAGCAGTACTTC. Its translation: CASSFFPGGPYEQYF. This rearrangement joins TRBV27 to TRBJ2-7; 8 nucleotides align to TRBD2. CDR1 and CDR2 (germline): MNHEY, SMNVEV (reference sequence). This CDR3 contains 15 residues. After removal of 3 bases from V and 2 bases from J, the junction contained 6 bases not matched to a gene.

V and J are TRBV11-3 and TRBJ2-5, with TRBD1 identical over 8 bases. The CDR3 is 15 residues long. After removal of 5 bases from V and 5 bases from J, the junction contained 10 bases not matched to a gene. Germline V gene data show CDR1 as SGHNT and CDR2 as YENEEA. CDR3 amino acids: CASSKRTGFQETQYF. As DNA, the CDR3 is TGTGCCAGCAGCAAAAGGACAGGGTTCCAGGAGACCCAGTACTTC.